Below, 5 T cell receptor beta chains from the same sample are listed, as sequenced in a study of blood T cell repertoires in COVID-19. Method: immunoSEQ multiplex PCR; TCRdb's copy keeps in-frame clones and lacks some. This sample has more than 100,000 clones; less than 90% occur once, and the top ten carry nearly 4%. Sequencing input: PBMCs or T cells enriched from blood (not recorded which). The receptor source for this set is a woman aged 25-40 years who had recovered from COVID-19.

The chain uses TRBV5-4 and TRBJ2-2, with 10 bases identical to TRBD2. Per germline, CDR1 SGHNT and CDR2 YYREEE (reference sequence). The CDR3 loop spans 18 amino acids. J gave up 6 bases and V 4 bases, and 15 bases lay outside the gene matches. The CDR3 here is CASSPRFRLAGEAGELFF. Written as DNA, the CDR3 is TGTGCCAGCAGCCCCCGTTTCCGCCTAGCGGGAGAGGCCGGGGAGCTGTTTTTT.

CDR3 residues: CASSGVRMAHRDNEQFF. The CDR3 DNA reads TGTGCCAGCAGTGGGGTTAGGATGGCCCATCGGGACAATGAGCAGTTCTTC. This chain uses TRBV2 with TRBJ2-1; no definite D call. The ends were cut back, 4 bases at V and 5 bases at J, with 21 bases in the middle. CDR1 SNHLY and CDR2 FYNNEI come from the germline V gene. This CDR3 is 17 amino acids long.

CDR3: CASSLLPGQGDTEAFF. For the CDR3, the DNA is TGTGCCAGTAGTCTCCTCCCCGGACAGGGGGACACTGAAGCTTTCTTT. The chain links TRBV19 to TRBJ1-1, with 10 positions matching TRBD1. The CDR3 contains 16 residues. CDR1 LNHDA and CDR2 SQIVND come from the germline V gene (reference sequence). With V trimmed by 5 bases and J by 3 bases, 9 bases remained unmatched.

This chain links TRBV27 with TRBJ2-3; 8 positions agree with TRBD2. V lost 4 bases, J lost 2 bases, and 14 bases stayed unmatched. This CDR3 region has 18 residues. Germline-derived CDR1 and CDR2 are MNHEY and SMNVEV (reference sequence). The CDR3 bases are TGTGCCAGCAGTTCCACGCCTCTCGATAGCGGGAACACAGATACGCAGTATTTT. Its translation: CASSSTPLDSGNTDTQYF.

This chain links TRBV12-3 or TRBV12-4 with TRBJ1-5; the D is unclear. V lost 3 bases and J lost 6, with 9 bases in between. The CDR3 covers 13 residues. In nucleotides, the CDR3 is TGTGCCAGCAGTTTTGAGGAGGGTCAGCCCCAGCATTTT. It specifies CASSFEEGQPQHF.